The T cell receptor beta chain described here comes from a study of shared clonotypes between healthy human individuals. Turning to the study itself: A donor's plate count was three for CD4 naive and three for CD4 memory; CD8 naive had two and CD8 memory one.

Only in-frame clones appear in the TCRdb table, and some are missing; sequencing was by immunoSEQ multiplex PCR. The sample lists some 800,000 clones; approximately 92% were seen once. Study observations and caveats: Estimated richness values were generally larger in naive subsets than in memory subsets.

Only CD45RO-negative cells positively selected for CCR7 counted as naive CD8 cells, so terminally differentiated effector memory CD45RA+ cells were excluded. Regarding this clone: Its antigen remains unidentified.

The CDR3 runs 18 residues. Trimming cost V 2 bases and J 0 bases, with 16 bases left between them. Germline V gene data show CDR1 as SGHVS and CDR2 as FNYEAQ. V is TRBV7-6 and J is TRBJ2-2, with D tentatively TRBD1 (6 bases). Sequences were obtained from naive CD8+ T cells sorted from blood. The source is a man in his thirties or forties in good health. CDR3 sequence: CASSLKYGTLSNTGELFF. DNA of the CDR3: TGTGCCAGCAGCTTAAAGTACGGGACACTGTCGAACACCGGGGAGCTGTTTTTT.